This TCR beta chain comes out of a study of monozygotic twins with inflammatory bowel disease. Turning to this clonotype: Its cognate antigen is unknown.

Per individual sample, eight separate reactions were used to make cDNA. Each UMI, carrying a 6-nucleotide sample barcode, came from template switching. TCRdb re-called the 5' RACE reads and shows each CDR3 protein once, DNA omitted. The sample totals around 200,000 distinct CDR3 sequences. Study observations and caveats: A lone strong IBD-associated signal or clonotype found no support.

Blood samples of roughly 2.5 ml were drawn from every donor. The CDR3 contains 15 residues. CDR1 is SGHRS and CDR2 is YFSETQ in the germline V gene. The sequencing sample was made of blood. This rearrangement joins TRBV5-1 to TRBJ2-2. The sequence derives from a human donor with ulcerative colitis or Crohn's disease, or a healthy co-twin of an affected twin (not recorded which). The CDR3 is CASSLDSLTTGELFF.